The text below deals with one TCR beta chain. Its target is not known. This sample is part of a study of cytomegalovirus exposure and HLA in healthy donors. Generated by immunoSEQ multiplex PCR, the TCRdb table keeps only in-frame clones and is missing some. Of 130,000 or so clones listed, roughly 89% are singletons. V shed 3 bases and J shed 5 bases, with 10 bases lying between them. The CDR3 contains 14 residues. Germline V lookup: CDR1 KGHSH, CDR2 LQKENI. Study-level points and caveats: Altogether, 160 or so TCR beta chains were recorded as cytomegalovirus-associated. The majority of TCR sequences were rare, yet some public TCRs appeared in many donors.

Sequenced: PBMCs. This clonotype was obtained from a man aged 30 to 39 in good health and CMV-seronegative. The chain carries TRBV18 and TRBJ2-2; D unresolved. This chain's CDR3 is CASSPELGTGELFF. The CDR3 coding sequence is TGTGCCAGCTCACCCGAGCTAGGTACCGGGGAGCTGTTTTTT.